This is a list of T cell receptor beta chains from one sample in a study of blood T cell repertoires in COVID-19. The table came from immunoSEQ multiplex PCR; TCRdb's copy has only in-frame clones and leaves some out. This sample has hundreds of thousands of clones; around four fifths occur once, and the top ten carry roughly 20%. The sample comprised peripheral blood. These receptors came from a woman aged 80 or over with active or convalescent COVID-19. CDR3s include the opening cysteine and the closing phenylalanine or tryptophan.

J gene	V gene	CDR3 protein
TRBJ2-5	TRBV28	CATFHTGQGQETQYF
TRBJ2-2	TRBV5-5	CASSLGDLHTGELFF
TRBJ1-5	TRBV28	CASGVQGYQPQHF
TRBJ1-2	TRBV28	CASRGRIEGYTF
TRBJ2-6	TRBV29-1	CSVDTGSSGANVLTF
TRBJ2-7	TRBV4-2	CASSQALVGRGEQYF
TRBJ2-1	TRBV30	CAWNKGGYEQFF
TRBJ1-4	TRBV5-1	CASSLSNIQAGEKLFF
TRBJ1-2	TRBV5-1	CASSHEGFNYGYTF
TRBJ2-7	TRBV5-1	CASSLAPGQVESEQYF
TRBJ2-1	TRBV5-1	CASSSGTSGANEQFF
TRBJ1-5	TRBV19	CATTRTGAGNQPQHF
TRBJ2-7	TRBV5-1	CASSLNPGQGGKQYF
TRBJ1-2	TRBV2	CASSLTGGFDGYTF
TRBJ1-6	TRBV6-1	CASSGPRRGGNSYNSPLHF
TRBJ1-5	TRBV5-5	CASSLSDRLHQPQHF
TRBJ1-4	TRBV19	CASSKDGRATNEKLFF
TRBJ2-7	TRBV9	CASSARGAGGNEQYF
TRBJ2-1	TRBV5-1	CASSRGFSVNYNEQFF
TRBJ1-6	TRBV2	CASSEQGNSPLHF
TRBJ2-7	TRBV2	CASSPQGGYEQYF
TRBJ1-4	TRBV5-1	CASSLVGLSNEKLFF
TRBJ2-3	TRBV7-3	CASSPGLPRGVSDTQYF
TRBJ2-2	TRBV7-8	CASSLARGAGAGELFF
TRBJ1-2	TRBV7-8	CASSMPGGRGYTF
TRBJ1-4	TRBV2	CASSDRGGRPFF
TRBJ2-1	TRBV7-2	CASSSRASGGLDEQFF
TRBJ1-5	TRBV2	CASKANNQPQHF
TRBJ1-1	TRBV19	CASSSRLGGEAFF
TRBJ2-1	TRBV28	CASGEEDNEQFF
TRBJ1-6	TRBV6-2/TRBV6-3	CASSYPGLFSPLHF
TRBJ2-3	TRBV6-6	CASSLGQAEVTDTQYF
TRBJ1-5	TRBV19	CASSIKAGDQPQHF